These 27 T cell receptor beta chains were sequenced from one sample in a study of regulatory T cells in long-lasting Graves disease. Assembly of TCR beta libraries relied on iRepertoire HTBI primers together with Arm-PCR of CDR3 regions. In TCRdb, the multiplex PCR reads were re-called with MiXCR into one record per CDR3 protein. The table has about 440,000 distinct CDR3 sequences, about 16% seen once. Noted time point: newly diagnosed GD, antithyroid drugs for less than 3 months. PBMCs provided the RNA from which the TCR library was made. Separately, the same data were catalogued under a study of T cells in Graves' hyperthyroidism and ophthalmopathy.

The specimen was peripheral blood mononuclear cells (PBMCs), collected at new diagnosis, from a patient treated with antithyroid drugs. The receptors originated from a woman younger than 35 with Graves disease.

In this sample, this clonotype turned up many times. The J gene is TRBJ2-2, the V gene TRBV7-8; D gene ambiguous. The V gene's germline CDR1 is SGHVS and CDR2 FQNEAQ. The CDR3 has 16 residues. V was pared by 1 base and J by 4 bases, with 13 bases between. CDR3 bases: TGTGCCAGCAGCTTAGTTTCTGCCCACGGCACCGGGGAGCTGTTTTTT. Its translation: CASSLVSAHGTGELFF.

This clonotype was found once. A much bigger clone sits one base away, suggesting this may be a read error. This chain joins TRBV28 and TRBJ2-5, with D perhaps matching TRBD1 or TRBD2 (7 bases each). Germline V gene data show CDR1 as MDHEN and CDR2 as SYDVKM. The length of the CDR3 is 17 residues. CDR3 DNA sequence: TGTGTCAGCAAGGTGGGGAGGGACAGCTATGACCAAGAGACCCAGTACTTC. Translated: CVSKVGRDSYDQETQYF.

Points on this clonotype: One junction end does not reproduce the germline sequence, and a read error may be involved. This rearrangement joins TRBV7-9 to TRBJ2-5; no definite D call. The CDR3 extends over 14 amino acids. Germline CDR1 is SEHNR and CDR2 is FQNEAQ (reference sequence). CDR3 amino acids: CASSQTLRSETQYF. The CDR3 bases are TGCGCCAGCAGCCAAACCCTCCGGTCCGAGACCCAGTACTTC.

This clonotype came up a few times. The V gene is TRBV4-3, the J gene TRBJ2-1, with D perhaps assigned TRBD1 or TRBD2 (5 bases each). Trimming took off 6 bases at V and 4 bases at J, with 13 bases between the two ends. This CDR3 is 14 amino acids long. Per germline, CDR1 LGHNA and CDR2 YSLEER. The CDR3: CASSPGRGYNEQFF. The CDR3 DNA reads as TGCGCCAGCAGTCCGGGACGAGGATACAATGAGCAGTTCTTC.

This clonotype was seen a few times. The genes are TRBV6-1 and TRBJ2-1; the match to TRBD1 covers 9 bases. The CDR3 covers 15 residues. Trimming at V came to 3 bases and at J to 7 bases, leaving 7 bases not matched to a gene. Germline V gene lookup returns CDR1 MNHNS and CDR2 SASEGT. The CDR3 here is CASSDPGQGTNEQFF. CDR3 DNA sequence: TGTGCCAGCAGTGATCCGGGACAGGGAACGAATGAGCAGTTCTTC.

This clonotype has ten or more counts. The CDR3 region has the DNA TGTGCCAGCGCAGGCAGCTCCTACGAGCAGTACTTC. This sequence encodes CASAGSSYEQYF. V gene TRBV7-9 combines with J gene TRBJ2-7; no clear D. Between the trimmed V and J ends, which lost 8 bases and 0 bases, there was a span of 8 bases. The CDR3 sequence is 12 residues long. Germline V gene sequence: CDR1 SEHNR, CDR2 FQNEAQ (reference sequence). Full variable domain (outside the CDR3, taken from reference TRBV7-9 and TRBJ2-7): DTGVSQNPRHKITKRGQNVTFRCDPISEHNRLYWYRQTLGQGPEFLTYFQNEAQLEKSRLLSDRFSAERPKGSFSTLEIQRTEQGDSAMYLCASAGSSYEQYFGPGTRLTVT.

This clonotype was counted only a few times. The CDR3 loop reads CASSLGGGAAEQYF. As DNA, the CDR3 is TGTGCCAGCAGCTTAGGTGGGGGGGCGGCCGAGCAGTACTTC. This chain uses TRBV7-9 with TRBJ2-7; the D gene is possibly TRBD2 (7 bases). Per germline, CDR1 SEHNR and CDR2 FQNEAQ (reference sequence). Trimming cost V 1 base and J 6 bases, with 13 bases left between them. The CDR3 totals 14 residues.

This clonotype showed up many times. The chain combines TRBV28 with TRBJ2-1; D unclear. The CDR3 is made up of 12 amino acids. Trimming removed 3 bases from V and 4 bases from J, with 4 bases in between. Per the germline V gene, CDR1 is MDHEN and CDR2 is SYDVKM. CDR3 amino acids: CASSFLYNEQFF. The DNA of the CDR3 is TGTGCCAGCAGTTTCCTATACAATGAGCAGTTCTTC. Full variable domain (outside the CDR3, taken from reference TRBV28 and TRBJ2-1): DVKVTQSSRYLVKRTGEKVFLECVQDMDHENMFWYRQDPGLGLRLIYFSYDVKMKEKGDIPEGYSVSREKKERFSLILESASTNQTSMYLCASSFLYNEQFFGPGTRLTVL.

The gene calls are TRBV7-9 and TRBJ1-2; D is ambiguous. CDR3 length: 11 residues. The germline V and J ends were trimmed by 5 bases and 5 bases, with 6 bases remaining between them. Germline V gene sequence: CDR1 SEHNR, CDR2 FQNEAQ (reference sequence). The CDR3 DNA reads TGTGCCAGCAGCAACAAATATGGCTACACCTTC. Translation gives CASSNKYGYTF.

The chain employs TRBV7-9 and TRBJ2-5; D is possibly TRBD1 or TRBD2 (5 bases each). The CDR3 covers 16 residues. Looked up from germline, CDR1 is SEHNR and CDR2 is FQNEAQ (reference sequence). Between the trimmed V and J ends, which lost 1 base and 1 base, there was a span of 13 bases. CDR3 in amino acids: CASSLDGTRPQETQYF. DNA of the CDR3: TGTGCCAGCAGCTTAGACGGGACCAGGCCCCAAGAGACCCAGTACTTC.

This clonotype showed up many times. The genes are TRBV5-1 and TRBJ2-1, with 8 bases lining up with TRBD2. Germline loops: CDR1 SGHRS, CDR2 YFSETQ. The CDR3 length is 16 residues. After removal of 3 bases from V and 8 bases from J, the junction contained 13 bases not matched to a gene. This CDR3 reads CASSSTAGVLFDEQFF. DNA of the CDR3: TGCGCCAGCAGCTCGACAGCGGGAGTACTTTTCGATGAGCAGTTCTTC.

This clonotype was observed at least ten times. The CDR3 DNA is TGTGCCAGCAGTTTTGGGGAAACAGATACGCAGTATTTT. It is translated as CASSFGETDTQYF. The chain has TRBV27 and TRBJ2-3, with D unresolved. The germline V gene encodes CDR1 MNHEY and CDR2 SMNVEV (reference sequence). The V and J ends lost 3 bases and 3 bases respectively, with 7 bases between them. The CDR3 is 13 residues long.

The rearrangement joins TRBV27 to TRBJ2-3, with a weak D call TRBD2 (5 bases). Trimming took 2 bases from V and 1 from J, leaving 7 bases between them. This CDR3 region has 14 residues. Germline assignment: CDR1 MNHEY and CDR2 SMNVEV (reference sequence). This CDR3 is CASSLAAGTDTQYF. In DNA form, the CDR3 reads TGTGCCAGCAGTTTAGCAGCGGGCACAGATACGCAGTATTTT.

This clonotype was counted at least ten times. The chain carries TRBV28 and TRBJ2-3; 8 bases are a match to TRBD1. The CDR3 has 15 amino acids. J lost 3 bases, V lost 7 bases, and 9 bases had no gene match. Germline assignment: CDR1 MDHEN and CDR2 SYDVKM. The CDR3 nucleotides read TGTGCCAGCATCTTTTCAGGGGGCCCTACAGATACGCAGTATTTT. This translates into CASIFSGGPTDTQYF.

The rearrangement joins TRBV25-1 to TRBJ1-4; weak D call: TRBD1 (5 bases). CDR3 length: 16 residues. V lost 2 bases, J lost 7 bases, and 17 bases lay in between. CDR1 is MGHDK, CDR2 SYGVNS, per germline. As DNA, the CDR3 is TGTGCCAGCAGTGAACTCAGGCCCGGGCAGGGTGAAAAACTGTTTTTT. This encodes CASSELRPGQGEKLFF.

This sequence joins TRBV7-2 and TRBJ2-1; D is undetermined. Germline lookup yields CDR1 SGHTA and CDR2 FQGNSA. Trimming took off 1 base at V and 8 bases at J, with 6 bases between the two ends. The CDR3 extends over 12 amino acids. For the CDR3, the DNA is TGTGCCAGCAGCTTAGTTTTGGATGAGCAGTTCTTC. The encoded protein is CASSLVLDEQFF. The whole variable domain, remainder taken from reference TRBV7-2 and TRBJ2-1, is GAGVSQSPSNKVTEKGKDVELRCDPISGHTALYWYRQSLGQGLEFLIYFQGNSAPDKSGLPSDRFSAERTGGSVSTLTIQRTQQEDSAVYLCASSLVLDEQFFGPGTRLTVL.

For the CDR3, the DNA is TGCGCCAGCAGTGAGCCCGGTAGGGCCTACGAGCAGTACTTC. Its protein is CASSEPGRAYEQYF. V and J are TRBV10-1 and TRBJ2-7; D remains ambiguous. CDR3 length equals 14 residues. V was pared by 2 bases and J by 2 bases, with 10 bases between. Looked up from germline, CDR1 is WNHNN and CDR2 is SYGVQD (reference sequence).

This clonotype turned up a few times. This chain's CDR3 is CASSLVGRPYNEQFF. CDR3 bases: TGCGCCAGCAGCCTGGTCGGGAGGCCCTACAATGAGCAGTTCTTC. The gene calls are TRBV4-3 and TRBJ2-1; 7 bases map to TRBD2. CDR3 length equals 15 residues. The trim removed 4 bases at V and 2 bases at J, leaving 5 bases unmatched. The germline V gene has CDR1 LGHNA and CDR2 YSLEER.

The chain recombines TRBV19 with TRBJ2-1; unclear D gene. The CDR3 runs 12 residues. Germline V gene sequence: CDR1 LNHDA, CDR2 SQIVND (reference sequence). V was cut by 3 bases and J by 6 bases, with 6 bases left in between. CDR3 region: CASSIMGNEQFF. CDR3 nucleotide sequence: TGTGCCAGTAGTATTATGGGCAATGAGCAGTTCTTC.

This clonotype was observed many times. The chain couples TRBV20-1 to TRBJ1-2; the D gene is possibly TRBD1 (6 bases). V was shortened by 3 bases and J by 7 bases, with 15 bases between the two germline ends. The CDR3 totals 13 residues. Germline loops: CDR1 DFQATT, CDR2 SNEGSKA (reference sequence). The CDR3 is CSARAIRGGGYTF. The CDR3 bases are TGCAGTGCTAGGGCTATCAGGGGTGGTGGCTACACCTTC.

This clonotype was observed a handful of times. The chain is built from TRBV20-1 and TRBJ2-7; TRBD2 aligns across 11 bases. The junction had 2 bases not matched to a gene; V was cut back by 2 bases and J by 5 bases. The CDR3 runs to 13 residues. The germline V gene encodes CDR1 DFQATT and CDR2 SNEGSKA (reference sequence). DNA of the CDR3: TGCAGTGCTAGACTAGCGGGAGGCCACGAGCAGTACTTC. Protein sequence: CSARLAGGHEQYF.

V is TRBV7-9 and J is TRBJ2-5; the D gene is possibly TRBD2 (6 bases). Germline V gives CDR1 SEHNR, CDR2 FQNEAQ (reference sequence). This CDR3 has 15 residues. The V end lost 1 base, the J end lost 6 bases, and 15 bases lay between the germline ends. CDR3 in DNA: TGTGCCAGCAGCTTAGTGGCTAGCGAGTCGAAGACCCAGTACTTC. Its translation: CASSLVASESKTQYF.

There are a few counts of this clonotype. The chain joins TRBV9 to TRBJ2-7, with 8 bases identical to TRBD1. The CDR3 consists of 14 residues. Germline trimming cut 0 bases from V and 6 bases from J; bases unmatched to any gene: 5. Germline V CDR1 and CDR2: SGDLS, YYNGEE. The CDR3 protein is CASSVGTGYSEQYF. Written as DNA, the CDR3 is TGTGCCAGCAGCGTAGGGACAGGGTACTCCGAGCAGTACTTC. Full variable domain (rest looked up from reference TRBV9 and TRBJ2-7): DSGVTQTPKHLITATGQRVTLRCSPRSGDLSVYWYQQSLDQGLQFLIQYYNGEERAKGNILERFSAQQFPDLHSELNLSSLELGDSALYFCASSVGTGYSEQYFGPGTRLTVT.

This clonotype was counted at least ten times. The V gene is TRBV3-1, the J gene TRBJ2-3; D is possibly TRBD2 (5 bases). Germline CDR1 and CDR2: LGHDT and YNNKEL (reference sequence). Trimming pared 1 base from V and 0 bases from J, leaving 5 bases between. This CDR3 is built from 14 residues. The CDR3: CASSQAGSTDTQYF. In DNA, the CDR3 is TGTGCCAGCAGCCAAGCGGGAAGCACAGATACGCAGTATTTT.

This clonotype was seen many times. The CDR3 loop reads CASSLRLRGGRVTGELFF. As DNA, the CDR3 is TGTGCCAGCAGCTTACGACTACGGGGAGGGAGAGTTACCGGGGAGCTGTTTTTT. V is TRBV7-2 and J is TRBJ2-2, with 7 bases that match TRBD2. V shed 2 bases and J 5 bases; nucleotides not matched to a gene: 14. Per the germline V gene, CDR1 is SGHTA and CDR2 is FQGNSA. The CDR3 contains 18 residues. Looking up the rest from reference TRBV7-2 and TRBJ2-2 gives the full variable domain: GAGVSQSPSNKVTEKGKDVELRCDPISGHTALYWYRQSLGQGLEFLIYFQGNSAPDKSGLPSDRFSAERTGGSVSTLTIQRTQQEDSAVYLCASSLRLRGGRVTGELFFGEGSRLTVL.

The chain combines TRBV29-1 with TRBJ2-1; 10 bases align to TRBD1. Germline CDR1 SQVTM, CDR2 ANQGSEA. V trimming: 5 bases; J trimming: 7 bases; junction bases outside the gene matches: 8. This CDR3 is built from 14 residues. The CDR3 is CSVSGTGVGNEQFF. Here the CDR3 DNA reads TGCAGCGTTTCCGGGACAGGGGTGGGGAATGAGCAGTTCTTC.

This clonotype was observed a few times. Here the CDR3 DNA reads TGTGCCAGCAGCCGCCGACAGGGGTCGTGGAATGAGCAGTTCTTC. It codes for CASSRRQGSWNEQFF. V is TRBV13 and J is TRBJ2-1; 8 bases fit TRBD1. CDR3 length: 15 amino acids. Trimming took 5 bases from V and 7 from J; bases not matched to a gene: 10. Germline CDR1 reads PRHDT; CDR2 reads FYEKMQ (reference sequence). The whole variable domain, remainder taken from reference TRBV13 and TRBJ2-1, is AAGVIQSPRHLIKEKRETATLKCYPIPRHDTVYWYQQGPGQDPQFLISFYEKMQSDKGSIPDRFSAQQFSDYHSELNMSSLELGDSALYFCASSRRQGSWNEQFFGPGTRLTVL.